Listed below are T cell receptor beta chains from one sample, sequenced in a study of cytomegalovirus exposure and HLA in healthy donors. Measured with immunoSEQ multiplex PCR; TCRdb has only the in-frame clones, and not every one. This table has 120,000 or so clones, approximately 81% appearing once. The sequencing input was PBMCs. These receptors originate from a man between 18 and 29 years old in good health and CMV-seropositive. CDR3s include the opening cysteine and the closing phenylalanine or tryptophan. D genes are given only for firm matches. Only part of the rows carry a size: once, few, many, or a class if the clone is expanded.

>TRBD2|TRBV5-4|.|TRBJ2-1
TGTGCCAGCAGCCGGGGACTAGCGGGAGGGCCCTCCTACAATGAGCAGTTCTTC
CASSRGLAGGPSYNEQFF
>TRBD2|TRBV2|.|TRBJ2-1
TGTGCCAGCTACGGGGGGAGTTACAATGAGCAGTTCTTC
CASYGGSYNEQFF
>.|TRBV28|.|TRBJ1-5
TGTGCCAGCAGCCATACTACCAATCAGCCCCAGCATTTT
CASSHTTNQPQHF
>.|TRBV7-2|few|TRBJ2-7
TGTGCCAGCAGCTTACCTTCTTTATCCTACGAGCAGTACTTC
CASSLPSLSYEQYF
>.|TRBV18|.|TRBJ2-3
TGTGCCAGCTCACCTCAACAGGGATCCACAGATACGCAGTATTTT
CASSPQQGSTDTQYF
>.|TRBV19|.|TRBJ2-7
TGTGCCAGTAGCGGGGGCTACGAGCAGTACTTC
CASSGGYEQYF
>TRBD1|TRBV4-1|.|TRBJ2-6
TGCGCCAGCAGCCAGGGACAGGGGATACCTGGGGCCAACGTCCTGACTTTC
CASSQGQGIPGANVLTF
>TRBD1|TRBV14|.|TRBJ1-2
TGTGCCAGCAGCCAACCAGGGACAGGGAACTATGGCTACACCTTC
CASSQPGTGNYGYTF
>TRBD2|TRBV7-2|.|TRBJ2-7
TGTGCCAGCACCGGGACTAGCGGGACCTACGAGCAGTACTTC
CASTGTSGTYEQYF
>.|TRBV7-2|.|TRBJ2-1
TGTGCCAGCAGCTTAATTAATAGCAATGAGCAGTTCTTC
CASSLINSNEQFF
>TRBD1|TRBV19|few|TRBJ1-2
TGTGCCAGTAGTACCGGGACAGGGTATGGCTACACCTTC
CASSTGTGYGYTF
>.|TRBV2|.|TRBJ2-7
TGTGCCAGCAAATCCGGGACACTTTACGAGCAGTACTTC
CASKSGTLYEQYF
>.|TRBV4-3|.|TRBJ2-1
TGCGCCAGCAGCCAAGATCTGGTCGAGTACAATGAGCAGTTCTTC
CASSQDLVEYNEQFF
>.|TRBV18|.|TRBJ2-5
TGTGCCAGCTCACCCGGACAAAGGGAGACCCAGTACTTC
CASSPGQRETQYF
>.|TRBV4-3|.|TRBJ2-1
TGCGCCAGCAGCCAAAGGGCCGGGACACTGAAGTTCTTC
CASSQRAGTLKFF
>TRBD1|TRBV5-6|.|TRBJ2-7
TGTGCCAGCAGCCTCCCCGGGACAGGGAGCTCCTACGAGCAGTACTTC
CASSLPGTGSSYEQYF
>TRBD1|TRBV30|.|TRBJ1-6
TGTGCCTGGACGACAGGGGGATATTCACCCCTCCACTTT
CAWTTGGYSPLHF
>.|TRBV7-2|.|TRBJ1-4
TGTGCCAGCGCAAGCGGGGGCCGGGAAAAACTGTTTTTT
CASASGGREKLFF
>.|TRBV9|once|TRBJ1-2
TGTGCCAGCAGCGTAGCGGAGCGGGGTATAGGAGGCTACACCTTC
CASSVAERGIGGYTF
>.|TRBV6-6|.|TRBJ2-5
TGTGCCAGCAGTTACTCGAGAGGAGAGACCCAGTACTTC
CASSYSRGETQYF
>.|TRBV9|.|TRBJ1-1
TGTGCCAGCAGCGTAGACCAGGGCACTGAAGCTTTCTTT
CASSVDQGTEAFF
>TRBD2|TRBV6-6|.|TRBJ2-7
TGTGCCAGCAGTAACCCTAGCGGGGGGTTTCTCTACGAGCAGTACTTC
CASSNPSGGFLYEQYF